This passage covers 22 T cell receptor beta chains from one sample sequenced in a study of cytomegalovirus exposure and HLA in healthy donors. 60 Vbeta and 13 Jbeta primers were used in PCR. Clones were read by immunoSEQ multiplex PCR, and TCRdb kept only the in-frame ones, dropping some. This table has under 130,000 clones, around three quarters appearing once. Specimen: PBMCs. The origin of the receptors is a woman in her 40s in good health and CMV-seronegative.

The chain joins TRBV4-1 to TRBJ2-3; TRBD2 matches 8 bases. Germline loops: CDR1 MGHRA, CDR2 YSYEKL. The junction had 13 bases not matched to a gene; V was cut back by 9 bases and J by 2 bases. CDR3 length equals 16 residues. The CDR3 sequence is CASTLGLAGLTDTQYF. The CDR3 nucleotides are TGCGCCAGTACCCTGGGTCTAGCGGGCCTCACAGATACGCAGTATTTT.

CDR3 loop: CASSLTQSYEQYF. The CDR3, as DNA: TGTGCCAGCAGTTTAACACAATCCTACGAGCAGTACTTC. The V gene is TRBV28, the J gene TRBJ2-7; D remains ambiguous. The V end lost 2 bases, the J end lost 1 base, and 6 bases lay between the germline ends. CDR3 size: 13 residues. Germline V gene data show CDR1 as MDHEN and CDR2 as SYDVKM.

This chain uses TRBV10-1 with TRBJ2-2; a weak D match, TRBD1 (5 bases). V was pared by 4 bases and J by 7 bases, with 13 bases between. This CDR3 is built from 14 residues. CDR1 is WNHNN and CDR2 is SYGVQD in the germline V gene (reference sequence). DNA of the CDR3: TGCGCCAGCAGTGCCGACAGACGTGACGGGGAGCTGTTTTTT. Its protein product is CASSADRRDGELFF.

The chain carries TRBV5-1 and TRBJ2-1, with 10 bases fitting TRBD2. The ends lost 0 bases at V and 1 base at J; junction bases unmatched: 4. The CDR3 is 17 residues long. Germline assignment: CDR1 SGHRS and CDR2 YFSETQ. The CDR3 region is CASSLAGLAISYNEQFF. For the CDR3, the DNA is TGCGCCAGCAGCTTGGCGGGACTAGCGATATCCTACAATGAGCAGTTCTTC.

The DNA of the CDR3 is TGTGCCAGCAAACAGGGGGGGCCCTACGAGCAGTACTTC. It specifies CASKQGGPYEQYF. The genes are TRBV28 and TRBJ2-7, with TRBD1 as a possible D gene (8 bases). Germline V gene data show CDR1 as MDHEN and CDR2 as SYDVKM. The CDR3 has 13 residues. V was cut by 7 bases and J by 2 bases, with 12 bases left in between.

Remarks on this clone: The junction does not match germline at one end; this may be a read error. The J gene is TRBJ1-1, the V gene TRBV7-6; D is uncertain. Per germline, CDR1 SGHVS and CDR2 FNYEAQ. This CDR3 is 14 amino acids long. Here the CDR3 DNA reads TGTGCCAGCACCTTAGGGAGATGGCGCACTGAAGCTTTCTTT. Translating it yields CASTLGRWRTEAFF.

The rearrangement uses TRBV7-9 and TRBJ1-4; no firm D call. CDR3 length: 16 residues. Trimming shortened V by 4 bases and J by 0 bases, and 12 bases separated the two germline ends. From germline, CDR1 is SEHNR and CDR2 FQNEAQ (reference sequence). CDR3 nucleotides: TGTGCCAGCAGCTCCCCGACATCTGCAACTAATGAAAAACTGTTTTTT. It is translated as CASSSPTSATNEKLFF.

Only one count was recorded for this clone. The J gene is TRBJ2-7, the V gene TRBV2, with a weak D call TRBD2 (5 bases). The CDR3 sequence is 14 residues long. The V end lost 4 bases, the J end lost 2 bases, and 12 bases lay between the germline ends. Per the germline V gene, CDR1 is SNHLY and CDR2 is FYNNEI. DNA for the CDR3: TGTGCCAGCAGTGGGGAGCCAACTACCTACGAGCAGTACTTC. It yields the protein CASSGEPTTYEQYF.

J is TRBJ2-1 and V is TRBV21-1; TRBD2, as called in the table, went unchecked against the DNA. TRBV21-1 represents a pseudogene. This CDR3 contains 16 residues. The CDR3, as DNA: TGTGCCAGCAGCAAAAGCCTAGCGGGCTTTGAGGCTGAGCAGTTCTTC. This sequence encodes CASSKSLAGFEAEQFF.

The rearrangement joins TRBV28 to TRBJ1-2; D is perhaps TRBD1 (5 bases). CDR1 and CDR2 (germline): MDHEN, SYDVKM. V gave up 8 bases and J gave up 3 bases, with 19 bases separating them. This CDR3 region has 15 residues. In DNA, the CDR3 is TGTGCCAGCGGACGAGACGGGGGTTTTGACTATGGCTACACCTTC. Translation: CASGRDGGFDYGYTF.

The CDR3 reads CASSYSSSGDWTQYF. As DNA, the CDR3 is TGTGCCAGCAGTTACTCGAGTAGCGGGGACTGGACCCAGTACTTC. The V gene is TRBV6-5, the J gene TRBJ2-5; TRBD2 agrees at 8 bases. The length of the CDR3 is 15 residues. Germline V gives CDR1 MNHEY, CDR2 SVGAGI. J gave up 7 bases and V 0 bases, and 7 bases lay outside the gene matches.

This chain joins TRBV28 and TRBJ2-7; 8 positions agree with TRBD1. Germline values: CDR1 MDHEN, CDR2 SYDVKM. CDR3 length: 15 amino acids. V gave up 6 bases and J gave up 2 bases; unmatched junction bases: 9. Written as DNA, the CDR3 is TGTGCCAGCAGCTCGACAGGGGTCCCCCCCTACGAGCAGTACTTC. It encodes CASSSTGVPPYEQYF.

The chain employs TRBV28 and TRBJ1-5; a possible D gene is TRBD1 (6 bases). The CDR3 extends over 15 amino acids. Deletions cut 4 bases from V and 6 bases from J, with 16 bases between. From germline, CDR1 is MDHEN and CDR2 SYDVKM. In DNA, the CDR3 is TGTGCCAGCAGTTCCGTACAGGGAATTATTCAGCCCCAGCATTTT. This gives the protein CASSSVQGIIQPQHF.

The genes are TRBV11-2 and TRBJ2-1, with TRBD2 matching over 8 bases. Germline CDR1 reads SGHAT; CDR2 reads FQNNGV. This CDR3 comprises 19 residues. V shed 0 bases, J shed 0 bases, and the junction held 10 bases outside the gene matches. CDR3 coding DNA: TGTGCCAGCAGCTTAGACCCCGTTGGTAGCGGGACCTCCTACAATGAGCAGTTCTTC. Amino acids: CASSLDPVGSGTSYNEQFF.

The V and J genes are TRBV7-8 and TRBJ1-6; TRBD1 aligns across 9 bases. The V and J ends lost 0 bases and 0 bases, in that order; junction bases with no gene match: 0. This CDR3 is built from 17 residues. The germline CDR1 and CDR2 sequences are SGHVS and FQNEAQ. The CDR3 DNA sequence: TGTGCCAGCAGCTTAGCGGGACAGGGCTCCTATAATTCACCCCTCCACTTT. Residues: CASSLAGQGSYNSPLHF.

The rearrangement uses TRBV28 and TRBJ1-1; possibly TRBD1 for D (6 bases). CDR1 is MDHEN and CDR2 is SYDVKM in the germline V gene. The germline V and J ends were trimmed by 5 bases and 1 base, with 14 bases remaining between them. The CDR3 length is 15 residues. The CDR3 nucleotides read TGTGCCAGCAGTCTACCACAGGGTGGGAACACTGAAGCTTTCTTT. Amino acid sequence: CASSLPQGGNTEAFF. Full variable domain (outside the CDR3, taken from reference TRBV28 and TRBJ1-1): DVKVTQSSRYLVKRTGEKVFLECVQDMDHENMFWYRQDPGLGLRLIYFSYDVKMKEKGDIPEGYSVSREKKERFSLILESASTNQTSMYLCASSLPQGGNTEAFFGQGTRLTVV.

V is TRBV19 and J is TRBJ1-5; D possibly corresponds to TRBD1 (6 bases). V was cut by 9 bases and J by 10 bases, with 25 bases left in between. The CDR3 has 15 residues. Germline assignment: CDR1 LNHDA and CDR2 SQIVND (reference sequence). The CDR3 reads CASSIPPTGSRPQHF. The CDR3 DNA sequence: TGTGCCAGCAGCATCCCTCCTACAGGGAGTCGACCCCAGCATTTT.

The rearrangement joins TRBV4-1 to TRBJ2-5; TRBD2 is a possible D gene (5 bases). The J call is in doubt because the DNA end fits TRBJ2-7 better. The CDR3 runs 18 residues. Looked up from germline, CDR1 is MGHRA and CDR2 is YSYEKL. The CDR3: CASSQGGANAGVYFEQYF. CDR3 DNA: TGCGCCAGCAGCCAAGGGGGTGCGAATGCGGGTGTGTACTTCGAGCAGTACTTC.

The gene calls are TRBV30 and TRBJ2-3; 10 bases line up with TRBD2. Germline V CDR1 and CDR2: GTSNPN, SVGIG (reference sequence). The V segment lost 5 bases and the J segment 3 bases; nucleotides outside the gene matches: 5. This CDR3 comprises 14 residues. CDR3 amino acids: CAWGPGLATDTQYF. The CDR3 DNA follows: TGTGCCTGGGGCCCGGGACTAGCGACAGATACGCAGTATTTT.

The V and J genes are TRBV4-3 and TRBJ1-1, with no clear D. The germline V gene has CDR1 LGHNA and CDR2 YSLEER. The V gene lost 4 bases and the J gene lost 5 bases, with 8 bases spanning the gap. The length of the CDR3 is 12 residues. Here the CDR3 reads CASSPGRTEAFF. The CDR3 DNA follows: TGCGCCAGCAGCCCGGGTCGAACTGAAGCTTTCTTT.

The chain combines TRBV27 with TRBJ2-7; 10 bases fit TRBD1. The CDR3 covers 14 residues. Trimming took 6 bases from V and 0 from J; bases not matched to a gene: 2. Germline V CDR1 and CDR2: MNHEY, SMNVEV (reference sequence). DNA of the CDR3: TGTGCCAGCAGGGGACAGGGGCGCTCCTACGAGCAGTACTTC. It is translated as CASRGQGRSYEQYF.

The V and J genes are TRBV28 and TRBJ1-1, with D tentatively TRBD1 (5 bases). Trimming removed 6 bases at V and 1 base at J, with 15 bases between. Germline V gene data show CDR1 as MDHEN and CDR2 as SYDVKM. The CDR3 has 15 amino acids. The CDR3 loop is CASSLGQEQNTEAFF. CDR3 DNA sequence: TGTGCCAGCAGCCTGGGGCAGGAACAGAACACTGAAGCTTTCTTT.